The sequence of this T cell receptor (beta chain) was determined in a study of regulatory T cells in long-lasting Graves disease. The study, taken as a whole, reports: A greater number of public clonotypes (around 2,700) was shared by persistent patients than by new patients (over 900). Under persistent disease, TRBV28, TRBJ1-2 and TRBJ2-5 were used preferentially.

The time point here: persistent/refractory GD, antithyroid drugs over 5 years with positive TRAb. RNA extracted from PBMCs served as the sequencing template. This clonotype was seen at least ten times. Its antigen remains unidentified. The authors built TCR beta libraries using iRepertoire HTBI primers and Arm-PCR of CDR3 regions. TCRdb itself ran the multiplex PCR reads through MiXCR, one entry per CDR3 protein. The top ten clones hold approximately 28% of a sample with 360,000 or so distinct CDR3 sequences, 20% to 25% of them seen once. With 0 bases removed from V and 2 bases from J, the gap between germline ends came to 14 bases. CDR3 size: 18 residues. In germline, CDR1 is MNHEY, CDR2 SVGEGT.

The specimen comprised peripheral blood mononuclear cells (PBMCs), sampled when the disease was refractory, from a patient treated with antithyroid drugs. This clonotype was obtained from a woman aged 40 to 49 with Graves disease. This chain uses TRBV6-2 or TRBV6-3 with TRBJ2-6; D uncertain. In nucleotides, the CDR3 is TGTGCCAGCAGTTACTCGTATCAACCGCCCACTGGGGCCAACGTCCTGACTTTC. It translates to CASSYSYQPPTGANVLTF.